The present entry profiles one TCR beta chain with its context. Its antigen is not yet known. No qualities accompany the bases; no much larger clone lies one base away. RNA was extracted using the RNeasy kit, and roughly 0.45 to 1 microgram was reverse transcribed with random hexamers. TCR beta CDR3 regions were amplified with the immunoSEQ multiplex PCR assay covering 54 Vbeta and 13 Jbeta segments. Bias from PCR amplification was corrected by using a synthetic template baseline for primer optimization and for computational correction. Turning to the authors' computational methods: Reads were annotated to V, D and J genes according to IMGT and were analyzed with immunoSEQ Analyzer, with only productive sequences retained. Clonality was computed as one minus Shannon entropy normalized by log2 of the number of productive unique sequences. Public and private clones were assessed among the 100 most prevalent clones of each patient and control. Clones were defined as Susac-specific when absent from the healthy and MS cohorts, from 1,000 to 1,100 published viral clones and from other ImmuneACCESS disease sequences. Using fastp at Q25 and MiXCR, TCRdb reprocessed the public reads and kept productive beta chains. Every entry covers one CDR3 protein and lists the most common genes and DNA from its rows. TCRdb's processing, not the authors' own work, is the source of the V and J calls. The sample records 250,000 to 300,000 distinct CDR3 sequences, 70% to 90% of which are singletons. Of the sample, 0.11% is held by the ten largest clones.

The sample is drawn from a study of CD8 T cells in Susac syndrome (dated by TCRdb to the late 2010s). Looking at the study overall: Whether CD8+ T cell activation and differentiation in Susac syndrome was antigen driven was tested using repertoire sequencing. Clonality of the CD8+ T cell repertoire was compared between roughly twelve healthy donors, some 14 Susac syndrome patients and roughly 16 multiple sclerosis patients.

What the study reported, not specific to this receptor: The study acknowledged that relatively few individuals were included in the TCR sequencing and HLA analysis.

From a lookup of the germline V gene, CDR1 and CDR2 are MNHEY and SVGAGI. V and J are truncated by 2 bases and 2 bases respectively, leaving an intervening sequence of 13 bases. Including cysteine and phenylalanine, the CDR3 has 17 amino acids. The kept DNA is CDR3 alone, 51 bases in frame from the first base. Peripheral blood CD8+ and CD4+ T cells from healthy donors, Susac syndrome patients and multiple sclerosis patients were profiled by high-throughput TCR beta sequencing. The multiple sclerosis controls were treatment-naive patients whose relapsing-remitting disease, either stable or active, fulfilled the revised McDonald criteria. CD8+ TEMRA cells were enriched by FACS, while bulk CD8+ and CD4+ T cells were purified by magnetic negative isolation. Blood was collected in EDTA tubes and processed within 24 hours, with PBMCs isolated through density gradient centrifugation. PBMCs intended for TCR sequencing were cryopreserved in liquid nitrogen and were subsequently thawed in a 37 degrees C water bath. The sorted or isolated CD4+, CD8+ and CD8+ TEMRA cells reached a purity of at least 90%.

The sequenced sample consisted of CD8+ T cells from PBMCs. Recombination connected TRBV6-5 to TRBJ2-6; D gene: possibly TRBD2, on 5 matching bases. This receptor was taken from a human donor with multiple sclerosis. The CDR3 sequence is CASSYPAEVAGANVLTF. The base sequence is TGTGCCAGCAGTTACCCCGCGGAGGTGGCTGGGGCCAACGTCCTGACTTTC.